The sequence of this TCR beta chain was determined in a study of T cell responses to AZD1222 COVID-19 vaccine. As for this clone: The antigen is undetermined.

Here immunoSEQ multiplex PCR was the method, and the copy in TCRdb shows in-frame clones only, minus some. Of roughly 120,000 clones listed, 65% to 85% were seen once; the top ten hold approximately 9.4%. CDR3 size: 17 residues. Germline V lookup: CDR1 LGHNA, CDR2 YSLEER. Trimming removed 0 bases at V and 4 bases at J, with 13 bases between. Study-wide results and limits: Sampling that yielded the repertoires occurred only after the peak T cell response. Donors, mostly white British, included more females; clonal diversity was possibly underestimated. Rises in breadth and depth of Spike-specific TCRs came after two AZD1222 doses.

Sequences were derived from peripheral blood, sampled on day 0 of AZD1222 vaccination. The chain joins TRBV4-3 to TRBJ2-6; unclear D gene. The source of this sequence is an adult in good health. Here the CDR3 reads CASSQDQEQAGANVLTF. CDR3 DNA sequence: TGCGCCAGCAGCCAAGATCAAGAACAAGCCGGGGCCAACGTCCTGACTTTC.